Listed below are T cell receptor beta chains from one sample, sequenced in a study of blood T cell repertoires in COVID-19. Only in-frame clones appear in the TCRdb table, and some are missing; sequencing was by immunoSEQ multiplex PCR. The data contain 15,000 to 20,000 clones, 87% of them singletons. The sequenced material came from peripheral blood. These receptors originate from a human donor in a cohort sampled during active COVID-19. The CDR3 runs from the conserved cysteine through the conserved F or W. The D gene is left open where the match is weak. Rows may omit the clone size; those that give it use once, few, many or a size class.

D gene: -; clone size: few; J gene: TRBJ1-2; V gene: TRBV2; CDR3 protein: CASSEVRANYGYTF; CDR3 DNA: TGTGCCAGCAGTGAAGTCAGGGCTAACTATGGCTACACCTTC
D gene: -; clone size: -; J gene: TRBJ2-7; V gene: TRBV6-5; CDR3 protein: CASSPTVGYEQYF; CDR3 DNA: TGTGCCAGCAGCCCCACGGTCGGCTACGAGCAGTACTTC
D gene: -; clone size: -; J gene: TRBJ1-1; V gene: TRBV6-5; CDR3 protein: CASRRNLEAFF; CDR3 DNA: TGTGCCAGCAGGAGAAACTTAGAAGCTTTCTTT
D gene: -; clone size: -; J gene: TRBJ2-7; V gene: TRBV7-2; CDR3 protein: CASSLVTGFLEEQYF; CDR3 DNA: TGTGCCAGCAGCTTAGTCACAGGGTTTTTGGAAGAGCAGTACTTC
D gene: -; clone size: -; J gene: TRBJ1-4; V gene: TRBV28; CDR3 protein: CASSTRRGSNEKLFF; CDR3 DNA: TGTGCCAGCAGTACCCGCAGGGGTTCTAATGAAAAACTGTTTTTT
D gene: -; clone size: -; J gene: TRBJ2-7; V gene: TRBV5-6; CDR3 protein: CASSLDGTPSTYEQYF; CDR3 DNA: TGTGCCAGCAGCTTGGACGGGACTCCCTCCACCTACGAGCAGTACTTC
D gene: -; clone size: -; J gene: TRBJ2-1; V gene: TRBV4-3; CDR3 protein: CASSQDSLAGLNEQFF; CDR3 DNA: TGCGCCAGCAGCCAAGATAGTTTGGCAGGGCTAAATGAGCAGTTCTTC
D gene: TRBD1; clone size: -; J gene: TRBJ2-5; V gene: TRBV10-3; CDR3 protein: CAIRDRDQETQYF; CDR3 DNA: TGTGCCATTCGGGACAGGGACCAAGAGACCCAGTACTTC
D gene: -; clone size: -; J gene: TRBJ2-1; V gene: TRBV19; CDR3 protein: CASSVPRGEQFF; CDR3 DNA: TGTGCCAGTAGTGTCCCAAGGGGTGAGCAGTTCTTC
D gene: TRBD2; clone size: -; J gene: TRBJ2-1; V gene: TRBV12-3/TRBV12-4; CDR3 protein: CASRRTSYNEQFF; CDR3 DNA: TGTGCCAGCAGGAGGACTAGCTACAATGAGCAGTTCTTC
D gene: -; clone size: -; J gene: TRBJ2-2; V gene: TRBV15; CDR3 protein: CATSTTDANTGELFF; CDR3 DNA: TGTGCCACCAGCACGACAGACGCGAACACCGGGGAGCTGTTTTTT
D gene: -; clone size: few; J gene: TRBJ2-7; V gene: TRBV7-9; CDR3 protein: CASSLAAGSEQYF; CDR3 DNA: TGTGCCAGCAGCTTAGCGGCCGGGTCCGAGCAGTACTTC
D gene: -; clone size: -; J gene: TRBJ2-1; V gene: TRBV6-5; CDR3 protein: CASRGDGGDEQFF; CDR3 DNA: TGTGCCAGCAGGGGGGACGGCGGGGATGAGCAGTTCTTC
D gene: -; clone size: few; J gene: TRBJ2-7; V gene: TRBV18; CDR3 protein: CASSPGRQSSYEQYF; CDR3 DNA: TGTGCCAGCTCACCAGGGCGACAGAGCTCCTACGAGCAGTACTTC
D gene: TRBD1; clone size: -; J gene: TRBJ2-7; V gene: TRBV6-5; CDR3 protein: CASSYLTTGNEQYF; CDR3 DNA: TGTGCCAGCAGTTACTTGACGACAGGGAACGAGCAGTACTTC
D gene: -; clone size: -; J gene: TRBJ2-2; V gene: TRBV4-2; CDR3 protein: CASRPGVDGELFF; CDR3 DNA: TGTGCCAGCAGGCCAGGGGTCGACGGGGAGCTGTTTTTT
D gene: -; clone size: -; J gene: TRBJ2-3; V gene: TRBV11-2; CDR3 protein: CASSLDFGAGRTDTQYF; CDR3 DNA: TGTGCCAGCAGCTTAGATTTCGGAGCGGGTCGCACAGATACGCAGTATTTT
D gene: TRBD2; clone size: once; J gene: TRBJ2-5; V gene: TRBV10-3; CDR3 protein: CASSLAGGRREQETQYF; CDR3 DNA: TGTGCCAGCTCACTAGCGGGGGGGCGTAGAGAGCAAGAGACCCAGTACTTC
D gene: -; clone size: -; J gene: TRBJ1-1; V gene: TRBV19; CDR3 protein: CASRPTPSYTEAFF; CDR3 DNA: TGTGCCAGTAGGCCTACCCCGTCTTACACTGAAGCTTTCTTT
D gene: -; clone size: once; J gene: TRBJ1-5; V gene: TRBV5-8; CDR3 protein: CASSPVGRGVKPQHF; CDR3 DNA: TGTGCCAGCAGCCCCGTTGGACGGGGGGTGAAACCCCAGCATTTT
D gene: TRBD2; clone size: -; J gene: TRBJ2-3; V gene: TRBV2; CDR3 protein: CASSLAGVSTDTQYF; CDR3 DNA: TGTGCCAGCAGCCTAGCGGGGGTTAGCACAGATACGCAGTATTTT
D gene: -; clone size: -; J gene: TRBJ2-3; V gene: TRBV5-1; CDR3 protein: CASSFAGDMADTQYF; CDR3 DNA: TGCGCCAGCAGCTTCGCGGGGGACATGGCAGATACGCAGTATTTT
D gene: TRBD2; clone size: -; J gene: TRBJ2-1; V gene: TRBV7-9; CDR3 protein: CASSLSTGTKKWHEQFF; CDR3 DNA: TGTGCCAGCAGCCTGAGTACCGGGACTAAAAAGTGGCATGAGCAGTTCTTC
D gene: -; clone size: -; J gene: TRBJ1-3; V gene: TRBV21-1; CDR3 protein: CASSKKSEGDGNTIYF; CDR3 DNA: TGTGCCAGCAGCAAGAAGAGCGAAGGCGATGGAAACACCATATATTTT
D gene: -; clone size: -; J gene: TRBJ2-3; V gene: TRBV9; CDR3 protein: CASSLLGGGEGDTQYF; CDR3 DNA: TGTGCCAGCAGCCTTTTGGGAGGGGGTGAAGGAGATACGCAGTATTTT
D gene: -; clone size: -; J gene: TRBJ2-7; V gene: TRBV2; CDR3 protein: CASSGQSNFRRSSYEQYF; CDR3 DNA: TGTGCCAGCAGCGGACAGAGTAATTTCAGAAGGAGCTCCTACGAGCAGTACTTC
D gene: -; clone size: few; J gene: TRBJ1-2; V gene: TRBV6-5; CDR3 protein: CASARDNYGYTF; CDR3 DNA: TGTGCCAGCGCCAGGGATAACTATGGCTACACCTTC
D gene: -; clone size: few; J gene: TRBJ1-6; V gene: TRBV7-2; CDR3 protein: CASSFLTDHNSPLHF; CDR3 DNA: TGTGCCAGCAGCTTTCTGACTGATCATAATTCACCCCTCCACTTT
D gene: -; clone size: -; J gene: TRBJ1-5; V gene: TRBV6-2/TRBV6-3; CDR3 protein: CASSYERRGNQPQHF; CDR3 DNA: TGTGCCAGCAGTTACGAACGGCGGGGCAATCAGCCCCAGCATTTT
D gene: TRBD2; clone size: -; J gene: TRBJ2-1; V gene: TRBV2; CDR3 protein: CASSSQTGLAGGNEQFF; CDR3 DNA: TGTGCCAGCAGCTCTCAAACCGGACTAGCGGGGGGGAATGAGCAGTTCTTC
D gene: TRBD1; clone size: -; J gene: TRBJ2-2; V gene: TRBV19; CDR3 protein: CASSEGRGLSGGELFF; CDR3 DNA: TGTGCCAGTAGTGAAGGCAGGGGGTTGTCCGGCGGGGAGCTGTTTTTT
D gene: TRBD2; clone size: -; J gene: TRBJ2-3; V gene: TRBV5-6; CDR3 protein: CASSPLAGRGADTQYF; CDR3 DNA: TGTGCCAGCAGCCCCCTCGCCGGCCGGGGGGCAGATACGCAGTATTTT
D gene: -; clone size: -; J gene: TRBJ2-7; V gene: TRBV6-6; CDR3 protein: CATEGGDSTSYEQYF; CDR3 DNA: TGTGCCACTGAGGGCGGCGACTCGACCTCCTACGAGCAGTACTTC
D gene: -; clone size: once; J gene: TRBJ1-1; V gene: TRBV15; CDR3 protein: CATSDPDRKSEAFF; CDR3 DNA: TGTGCCACCAGCGACCCCGACAGGAAATCTGAAGCTTTCTTT
D gene: -; clone size: -; J gene: TRBJ1-2; V gene: TRBV9; CDR3 protein: CASSLDAGNYGYTF; CDR3 DNA: TGTGCCAGCAGCCTGGACGCAGGGAACTATGGCTACACCTTC
D gene: TRBD2; clone size: -; J gene: TRBJ2-3; V gene: TRBV9; CDR3 protein: CASSVSASGGVQGTQYF; CDR3 DNA: TGTGCCAGCAGCGTATCGGCTAGCGGGGGGGTTCAAGGTACGCAGTATTTT
D gene: -; clone size: -; J gene: TRBJ2-1; V gene: TRBV6-5; CDR3 protein: CASRGPYNEQFF; CDR3 DNA: TGTGCCAGCAGGGGCCCCTACAATGAGCAGTTCTTC
D gene: -; clone size: -; J gene: TRBJ1-1; V gene: TRBV9; CDR3 protein: CASSVAEQVVLNTEAFF; CDR3 DNA: TGTGCCAGCAGCGTAGCTGAACAGGTTGTACTAAACACTGAAGCTTTCTTT
D gene: -; clone size: -; J gene: TRBJ2-1; V gene: TRBV3-1/TRBV3-2; CDR3 protein: CASSQGPVNNEQFF; CDR3 DNA: TGTGCCAGCAGCCAAGGGCCAGTAAACAATGAGCAGTTCTTC
D gene: TRBD1; clone size: -; J gene: TRBJ1-3; V gene: TRBV7-6; CDR3 protein: CASSSWTGGDGNTIYF; CDR3 DNA: TGTGCCAGCAGCTCCTGGACAGGGGGTGACGGAAACACCATATATTTT
D gene: TRBD2; clone size: -; J gene: TRBJ2-7; V gene: TRBV7-2; CDR3 protein: CASSLGGTTNEQYF; CDR3 DNA: TGTGCCAGCAGCTTAGGGGGGACTACCAACGAGCAGTACTTC
D gene: -; clone size: -; J gene: TRBJ1-2; V gene: TRBV6-5; CDR3 protein: CASSYGQTNYGYTF; CDR3 DNA: TGTGCCAGCAGTTACGGACAGACTAACTATGGCTACACCTTC
D gene: TRBD1; clone size: -; J gene: TRBJ1-3; V gene: TRBV9; CDR3 protein: CASSGGTGASGNTIYF; CDR3 DNA: TGTGCCAGCAGCGGGGGGACAGGGGCCTCTGGAAACACCATATATTTT
D gene: -; clone size: -; J gene: TRBJ2-1; V gene: TRBV10-3; CDR3 protein: CAISESATVLGQFF; CDR3 DNA: TGTGCCATCAGTGAGTCGGCGACAGTTCTGGGGCAGTTCTTC
D gene: TRBD1; clone size: -; J gene: TRBJ1-4; V gene: TRBV10-3; CDR3 protein: CAISETETGVTNEKLFF; CDR3 DNA: TGTGCCATCAGTGAGACGGAGACAGGGGTAACTAATGAAAAACTGTTTTTT
D gene: TRBD1; clone size: once; J gene: TRBJ1-3; V gene: TRBV4-3; CDR3 protein: CASSQRVTGGTIYF; CDR3 DNA: TGCGCCAGCAGCCAGCGCGTTACAGGGGGCACCATATATTTT
D gene: TRBD1; clone size: -; J gene: TRBJ1-5; V gene: TRBV18; CDR3 protein: CASSPRTGSSNQPQHF; CDR3 DNA: TGTGCCAGCTCACCAAGGACAGGGAGCAGCAATCAGCCCCAGCATTTT
D gene: -; clone size: -; J gene: TRBJ1-1; V gene: TRBV7-8; CDR3 protein: CASSSRGHGNTEAFF; CDR3 DNA: TGTGCCAGCAGCTCTAGGGGACACGGGAACACTGAAGCTTTCTTT
D gene: -; clone size: medium-sized; J gene: TRBJ1-5; V gene: TRBV19; CDR3 protein: CASSISQGKPQHF; CDR3 DNA: TGTGCCAGTAGTATCAGTCAGGGGAAGCCCCAGCATTTT
D gene: TRBD1; clone size: -; J gene: TRBJ1-1; V gene: TRBV20-1; CDR3 protein: CSAWDSSEAFF; CDR3 DNA: TGCAGTGCTTGGGACAGCTCAGAAGCTTTCTTT
D gene: TRBD1; clone size: -; J gene: TRBJ2-5; V gene: TRBV7-8; CDR3 protein: CASSLMGQTQETQYF; CDR3 DNA: TGTGCCAGCAGCTTAATGGGACAGACCCAAGAGACCCAGTACTTC
D gene: -; clone size: -; J gene: TRBJ2-5; V gene: TRBV5-1; CDR3 protein: CASSLVEARGETQYF; CDR3 DNA: TGCGCCAGCAGCTTGGTAGAGGCTAGAGGAGAGACCCAGTACTTC
D gene: TRBD1; clone size: -; J gene: TRBJ1-2; V gene: TRBV27; CDR3 protein: CASRTGVDYGYTF; CDR3 DNA: TGTGCCAGCAGGACAGGGGTCGACTATGGCTACACCTTC
D gene: -; clone size: -; J gene: TRBJ2-5; V gene: TRBV5-6; CDR3 protein: CASSQASREETQYF; CDR3 DNA: TGTGCCAGCAGCCAAGCATCTCGGGAAGAGACCCAGTACTTC